The 29 T cell receptor beta chains presented below share a single source sample, sequenced in a study of CD8+CD57+ T cells in acquired aplastic anemia. Profiling that covered TCR beta VDJ and CDR3 relied on genomic DNA as its template. TCRdb re-called the reads through MiXCR, storing one row per CDR3 protein. The data show a few hundred thousand distinct CDR3 sequences, with 65% to 75% seen just once and 3% to 5% held by the top ten. The sample was sorted CD4+, CD8+, or CD8+CD57+ T cells (not recorded which) from PBMCs. All receptors come from a human donor in good health, serving as a control.

V gene TRBV10-3 combines with J gene TRBJ1-2, with TRBD1 as a possible D gene (6 bases). The CDR3 is made up of 14 amino acids. Germline CDR1 reads ENHRY; CDR2 reads SYGVKD. V lost 7 bases and J lost 4, with 16 bases in between. The CDR3 DNA reads TGTGCCATCAAAGGAGCAGGGGCGGTCTATGGCTACACCTTC. Its protein is CAIKGAGAVYGYTF.

This chain uses TRBV12-3 or TRBV12-4 with TRBJ1-4; possible D gene TRBD1, 6 bases. The CDR3 has 13 amino acids. Between the trimmed V and J ends, which lost 7 bases and 7 bases, there was a span of 13 bases. The CDR3 reads CASNHRVAEKLFF. In DNA form, the CDR3 reads TGTGCCAGCAACCACAGGGTGGCTGAAAAACTGTTTTTT.

The rearrangement links TRBV6-2 or TRBV6-3 to TRBJ1-3; D may be TRBD1 (5 bases). The CDR3 runs 14 residues. Between the trimmed V and J ends, which lost 5 bases and 4 bases, there was a span of 12 bases. Germline-derived CDR1 and CDR2 are MNHEY and SVGEGT. The CDR3 coding sequence is TGTGCCAGCAGTATAGGGACTGAAGGAAACACCATATATTTT. This translates into CASSIGTEGNTIYF.

For this clonotype: Because it lacks the conserved phenylalanine or tryptophan at the end, this CDR3 is likely a read error. No DNA is shown, since the ends of the CDR3 on it are uncertain; the CDR3 is the one TCRdb lists. This rearrangement joins TRBV9 to TRBJ1-5. The CDR3 length is 12 residues, termini included. Germline lookup yields CDR1 SGDLS and CDR2 YYNGEE. The CDR3: CASSLPNQPQHL.

On this clonotype itself: A read error may produce the germline difference seen at one junction end. This chain links TRBV12-5 with TRBJ1-5; possible D gene TRBD1, 5 bases. CDR1 and CDR2 from the germline V gene are LGHNT and FRNRAP. The CDR3 extends over 15 amino acids. CDR3 sequence reads: CASGLGGRINRPQHF. CDR3 DNA: TGTGCTAGTGGTTTGGGGGGACGGATAAATCGGCCCCAGCATTTT.

This clonotype was observed many times. J is TRBJ2-3 and V is TRBV7-2; 12 nucleotides align to TRBD2. This CDR3 region has 14 residues. CDR1 and CDR2 from the germline V gene are SGHTA and FQGNSA. V gave up 6 bases and J gave up 4 bases; unmatched junction bases: 2. CDR3 sequence: CASRSSGGADTQYF. The CDR3 DNA is TGTGCCAGCAGGTCTAGCGGGGGGGCAGATACGCAGTATTTT.

As concerns this clonotype: Here the CDR3 omits its conserved ending phenylalanine or tryptophan, so a read error is the likely source. The DNA is omitted, as the CDR3 cannot be located on it reliably, and the CDR3 follows TCRdb's listing. The chain is built from TRBV2 and TRBJ1-6. CDR1 and CDR2 (germline): SNHLY, FYNNEI. The length of the CDR3 is 16 amino acids, counting both ends. CDR3 region: CASSARQAVASPLLLV.

The rearrangement joins TRBV7-2 to TRBJ1-6; 8 bases fit TRBD1. Trimming removed 5 bases from V and 7 bases from J; junction bases left unmatched: 7. The length of the CDR3 is 15 residues. Looked up from germline, CDR1 is SGHTA and CDR2 is FQGNSA. The chain's CDR3 is CASSPDRAENSPLHF. CDR3 bases: TGTGCCAGCAGCCCGGACAGGGCGGAGAATTCACCCCTCCACTTT.

This rearrangement joins TRBV7-8 to TRBJ2-7; 7 nucleotides agree with TRBD1. The CDR3 covers 16 residues. CDR1 and CDR2 from the germline V gene are SGHVS and FQNEAQ. J lost 4 bases, V lost 5 bases, and 14 bases had no gene match. CDR3 nucleotides: TGTGCCAGCAGCCCGCAGGCCGGGACAGAAACATACGAGCAGTACTTC. Translating gives CASSPQAGTETYEQYF.

This clonotype has ten or more counts. One junction end disagrees with the germline gene, perhaps due to a read error. The CDR3 here is CASSRQGLSTDTQYF. CDR3 DNA sequence: TGTGCTAGCAGCCGACAGGGACTGAGCACAGATACGCAGTATTTT. The chain links TRBV7-7 to TRBJ2-3; tentatively, D is TRBD1 (7 bases). The CDR3 has 15 residues. Germline loops: CDR1 SSHAT, CDR2 FNYEAQ (reference sequence).

The chain couples TRBV5-1 to TRBJ1-2; D gene unclear. The CDR3 is 14 residues long. Germline values: CDR1 SGHRS, CDR2 YFSETQ. Trimming took off 2 bases at V and 0 bases at J, with 8 bases between the two ends. CDR3 sequence: CASSFGDSNYGYTF. CDR3 coding DNA: TGCGCCAGCAGCTTCGGAGATTCTAACTATGGCTACACCTTC.

There are a few counts of this clonotype. The chain couples TRBV2 to TRBJ2-5; the match to TRBD2 covers 7 bases. The CDR3 is 13 residues long. Germline trimming cut 8 bases from V and 3 bases from J; bases unmatched to any gene: 6. Germline V gene sequence: CDR1 SNHLY, CDR2 FYNNEI. The CDR3 here is CASSAGLKETQYF. In DNA, the CDR3 is TGTGCCAGCTCCGCGGGACTAAAAGAGACCCAGTACTTC.

This chain links TRBV2 with TRBJ1-5; D is unclear. This CDR3 contains 13 residues. Germline CDR1 reads SNHLY; CDR2 reads FYNNEI. Trimming stripped 6 bases from V and 5 bases from J, with 11 bases between. The CDR3: CASRLGRDQPQHF. CDR3 nucleotide sequence: TGTGCCAGCAGGCTAGGGAGGGATCAGCCCCAGCATTTT.

J is TRBJ1-1 and V is TRBV20-1; D remains ambiguous. V lost 4 bases and J 6 bases, leaving 18 bases between the germline ends. The CDR3 totals 14 residues. Germline V gene data show CDR1 as DFQATT and CDR2 as SNEGSKA (reference sequence). CDR3 sequence: CSATLQLNQPEAFF. The CDR3 coding sequence is TGCAGTGCTACATTACAGCTCAATCAGCCTGAAGCTTTCTTT.

Worth noting for this clonotype: A much larger clone differs by one base, so this may be a read error. The genes are TRBV5-6 and TRBJ1-6, with a tentative D call TRBD1 (6 bases). V gave up 0 bases and J gave up 7 bases, with 8 bases separating them. Per germline, CDR1 SGHDT and CDR2 YYEEEE. The CDR3 has 14 residues. The CDR3 DNA follows: TGTGCCAGCAGCTTGGTACAGGGAAATTCACCCCTCCACTTT. Amino acid sequence: CASSLVQGNSPLHF.

This clonotype was recorded once. This sequence joins TRBV7-8 and TRBJ1-2, with a possible D match to TRBD1 (5 bases). CDR3 length: 13 residues. Germline lookup yields CDR1 SGHVS and CDR2 FQNEAQ. V lost 5 bases and J 5 bases, leaving 12 bases between the germline ends. The DNA for the CDR3 is TGTGCCAGCAGCCCCTTCAGGGAATATGGCTACACCTTC. This sequence encodes CASSPFREYGYTF.

For this clonotype: One end of the junction fails to match germline, which may point to a read error. This chain uses TRBV2 with TRBJ2-2; possibly TRBD2 for D (6 bases). In germline, CDR1 is SNHLY, CDR2 FYNNEI. CDR3 size: 14 residues. The DNA of the CDR3 is TGTGCCAGCGCCCAGATGGAGGGCACCGGTGAGCTGTTTTTT. Translation gives CASAQMEGTGELFF.

The V gene is TRBV15, the J gene TRBJ2-7, with 9 bases that match TRBD2. The CDR3 runs to 16 residues. Germline V lookup: CDR1 LNHNV, CDR2 YYDKDF (reference sequence). V was pared by 5 bases and J by 7 bases, with 15 bases of the junction left unmatched. The DNA of the CDR3 is TGTGCCACCAGCGAAGAGGTAATAGCGGGGGCGCGTGAGCAGTACTTC. This sequence encodes CATSEEVIAGAREQYF.

This clonotype was recorded many times. Because the CDR3 is missing its conserved closing phenylalanine or tryptophan, this is likely a read error. The DNA is left out, because the CDR3 cannot be placed on it with certainty; the CDR3 is given as TCRdb lists it. The gene calls are TRBV11-3 and TRBJ1-2; the table gives TRBD1 as D, unverified against the DNA. The CDR3 sequence runs 14 residues, both termini included. Germline values: CDR1 SGHNT, CDR2 YENEEA. CDR3 sequence: CASNPILRDKELRY.

This clonotype was counted between two and nine times. The gene calls are TRBV18 and TRBJ1-1; D gene unclear. With 4 bases removed from V and 3 bases from J, the gap between germline ends came to 9 bases. The CDR3 is 13 residues long. CDR1 and CDR2 (germline): KGHSH, LQKENI. CDR3 loop: CASSRAKDTEAFF. The CDR3 DNA sequence: TGTGCCAGCTCACGTGCCAAGGACACTGAAGCTTTCTTT.

A remark on this clonotype: Sequence at one end of the junction differs from germline and may be a read error. The gene calls are TRBV7-9 and TRBJ2-5; 8 positions match TRBD1. The CDR3 is 13 residues long. Germline values: CDR1 SEHNR, CDR2 FQNEAQ (reference sequence). CDR3 nucleotide sequence: TGTGCCAGCAGCTCAGCAGGGGGCAATGAAAAACTGTTC. Translation: CASSSAGGNEKLF.

The chain recombines TRBV25-1 with TRBJ2-7; no reliable D call. V lost 4 bases and J lost 5, with 12 bases in between. The CDR3 is made up of 13 amino acids. CDR1 and CDR2 (germline): MGHDK, SYGVNS. In DNA, the CDR3 is TGTGCCAGCAGTGGAGGCCTCGGTAACGAGCAGTACTTC. It codes for CASSGGLGNEQYF.

The gene calls are TRBV10-3 and TRBJ2-1; the match to TRBD2 covers 9 bases. J was trimmed by 3 bases and V by 3 bases; bases with no gene match: 3. CDR3 length: 15 residues. In germline, CDR1 is ENHRY, CDR2 SYGVKD. The chain's CDR3 is CAISDSGGGYNEQFF. As DNA, the CDR3 is TGTGCCATCAGTGATAGCGGGGGAGGCTACAATGAGCAGTTCTTC.

The rearrangement links TRBV7-7 to TRBJ2-7; 7 bases line up with TRBD2. Matching the DNA end better, TRBJ2-5 makes the J call doubtful. Germline CDR1 SSHAT, CDR2 FNYEAQ (reference sequence). The CDR3 runs to 15 residues. The CDR3 DNA sequence: TGTGCCAGCAGCTTAGGCCTAGCGGACGGAGAGACCCAGTACTTC. Protein product: CASSLGLADGETQYF.

Remarks on this clonotype: The junction and the germline gene differ at one end; a read error may be behind it. The chain employs TRBV9 and TRBJ2-1; the match to TRBD2 covers 8 bases. Germline CDR1 is SGDLS and CDR2 is YYNGEE. CDR3 length: 14 amino acids. As DNA, the CDR3 is TGTGCCAGCAGCGTAGCTACGGGGGGGGGGCATGAGATCTTC. Protein product: CASSVATGGGHEIF.

Of note for this clonotype: Because the CDR3 is missing its conserved closing phenylalanine or tryptophan, this is likely a read error. Because the CDR3's place on the DNA is in doubt, the DNA is left out and the CDR3 is given as listed by TCRdb. The V gene is TRBV14, the J gene TRBJ1-1. Inclusive of both ends, the CDR3 amounts to 13 amino acids. CDR1 and CDR2 from the germline V gene are SGHDN and FVKESK. Here the CDR3 reads CASSQDWRIYAYI.

This clonotype was detected a few times. The chain combines TRBV2 with TRBJ2-7, with D perhaps given as TRBD1 or TRBD2 (5 bases each). Germline lookup yields CDR1 SNHLY and CDR2 FYNNEI. This CDR3 has 13 amino acids. The V gene lost 6 bases and the J gene lost 2 bases, with 11 bases spanning the gap. The CDR3 sequence: CASREGRAYEQYV. Written as DNA, the CDR3 is TGTGCCAGCAGAGAGGGGCGGGCCTACGAGCAGTACGTC.

This sequence joins TRBV24-1 and TRBJ2-7; D may be TRBD1 or TRBD2 (5 bases each). This CDR3 has 13 residues. V was trimmed by 9 bases and J by 4 bases, leaving 15 bases between them. Germline CDR1 KGHDR, CDR2 SFDVKD. CDR3 protein: CATQRGKLYEQYF. The CDR3 DNA reads as TGTGCCACCCAACGGGGCAAGTTGTACGAGCAGTACTTC.

A note on this clonotype: An end of the junction does not agree with germline; a read error may underlie this. The rearrangement uses TRBV5-5 and TRBJ1-5, with TRBD1 matching 7 bases. Germline V lookup: CDR1 SGHKS, CDR2 YYEKEE (reference sequence). The CDR3 runs 13 residues. The CDR3 protein is CASGRGDNQPQHF. The CDR3 coding sequence is TGCGCCAGCGGCAGGGGGGACAATCAGCCCCAGCATTTT.